The rows below give T cell receptor beta chains drawn from one sample of a study of T cell responses to AZD1222 COVID-19 vaccine. Produced via immunoSEQ multiplex PCR; TCRdb's table is partial and in-frame only. The table includes 150,000 to 200,000 clones, 85% to 90% detected once. The sample in question was peripheral blood, obtained on day 0 of AZD1222 vaccination. These receptors were obtained from an adult in good health. CDR3s include the opening cysteine and the closing phenylalanine or tryptophan. The D gene is left open where the match is weak. Clone size is shown for a subset of rows, as once, few, many or a class of expanded clone.

d_call clone_size j_call v_call cdr3_nt cdr3_aa
NA NA TRBJ2-3 TRBV5-4 TGTGCCAGCAGCTTGGCCGGGGGACATACGCAGTATTTT CASSLAGGHTQYF
TRBD2 few TRBJ2-3 TRBV15 TGTGCCACCAGCAGATCCGACCCAACTAGCGGGGTTTTTCATGCTACGCAGTATTTT CATSRSDPTSGVFHATQYF
NA NA TRBJ1-1 TRBV19 TGTGCCAGTAGTATTTTCTCGGTGAACACTGAAGCTTTCTTT CASSIFSVNTEAFF
NA NA TRBJ1-6 TRBV7-6 TGTGCCAGCAGCTTAGATCCAGGGATTAATTCACCCCTCCACTTT CASSLDPGINSPLHF
TRBD1 NA TRBJ2-1 TRBV24-1 TGTGCCACCAGTGATACAGGGACAGGTCCAGCAGGTGAGCAGTTCTTC CATSDTGTGPAGEQFF
TRBD1 NA TRBJ2-3 TRBV6-1 TGTGCCAGCAGTGAAGGGACAGGGAGTCCAGATACGCAGTATTTT CASSEGTGSPDTQYF
NA NA TRBJ1-1 TRBV5-5 TGTGCCAGCAGCTTGGCTCAGGGTCCTGAAGCTTTCTTT CASSLAQGPEAFF
NA few TRBJ1-1 TRBV7-2 TGTGCCAGCAGCTCTATACCAGAAAACACTGAAGCTTTCTTT CASSSIPENTEAFF
NA NA TRBJ2-3 TRBV11-2 TGTGCCAGCAGTCAAAAGCCGGGGATCACAGATACGCAGTATTTT CASSQKPGITDTQYF
NA NA TRBJ2-1 TRBV7-3 TGTGCCAGCAGCGCGACCCATTACGGCTACAATGAGCAGTTCTTC CASSATHYGYNEQFF
TRBD2 NA TRBJ2-4 TRBV5-1 TGCGCCAGCAGCCAAAGCGGGGGGCTCTCCCCTAACATTCAGTACTTC CASSQSGGLSPNIQYF
NA NA TRBJ1-6 TRBV3-1/TRBV3-2 TGTGCCAGCAGCCAAGAATCCGAACTGAGAAGCTCACCCCTCCACTTT CASSQESELRSSPLHF
NA NA TRBJ2-1 TRBV19 TGTGCCAGTAGCAGCAACAGGGCTGATGAGCAGTTCTTC CASSSNRADEQFF
NA NA TRBJ2-2 TRBV7-2 TGTGCCAGCAGCTTAGCGGGTTATTCCGGGGAGCTGTTTTTT CASSLAGYSGELFF
TRBD1 NA TRBJ2-1 TRBV6-5 TGTGCCAGCAGGGGACAGGGATACAATGAGCAGTTCTTC CASRGQGYNEQFF
TRBD2 NA TRBJ2-3 TRBV5-1 TGCGCCAGCAGCTTGGGCGTTAGCGGGGGGACCTCGGCAGATACGCAGTATTTT CASSLGVSGGTSADTQYF
NA few TRBJ2-1 TRBV3-1/TRBV3-2 TGTGCCAGCAGCCAGTCCTATGAGCAGTTCTTC CASSQSYEQFF
TRBD1 NA TRBJ1-2 TRBV18 TGTGCCAGCTCACCAATACCGGGACAGGCGCGCGGCTACACCTTC CASSPIPGQARGYTF
NA NA TRBJ2-5 TRBV12-3/TRBV12-4 TGTGCCAGCAGTTTAGACCCACGGGAGACCCAGTACTTC CASSLDPRETQYF
NA NA TRBJ2-5 TRBV5-4 TGTGCCAGCAGCTTGAGGGTCCAAGAGACCCAGTACTTC CASSLRVQETQYF
NA NA TRBJ2-7 TRBV6-5 TGTGCCAGCAGTATCAGGGGAGCCCGGAACGAGCAGTACTTC CASSIRGARNEQYF
NA NA TRBJ1-1 TRBV15 TGTGCCACCAGATTGGACAGATTGAACACTGAAGCTTTCTTT CATRLDRLNTEAFF
NA NA TRBJ1-2 TRBV5-4 TGTGCCAGCAGCTTGGCCCAATACGGCCAGGGTGGCAACTATGGCTACACCTTC CASSLAQYGQGGNYGYTF
NA NA TRBJ1-1 TRBV19 TGTGCCAGTAGTACCAGCGGGAGACACACTGAAGCTTTCTTT CASSTSGRHTEAFF
NA NA TRBJ1-4 TRBV5-1 TGCGCCAGCAGCTTCAGTCGCGCAAGTGAAAAACTGTTTTTT CASSFSRASEKLFF
NA NA TRBJ2-2 TRBV5-1 TGCGCCAGCAGCACTGCGGACTCTGCCGGGGAGCTGTTTTTT CASSTADSAGELFF
NA NA TRBJ2-2 TRBV11-1 TGTGCCAGCAGCTTAACCCGGACCGGGGAGCTGTTTTTT CASSLTRTGELFF
NA NA TRBJ2-3 TRBV29-1 TGCAGCGGAGACACAGATACGCAGTATTTT CSGDTDTQYF
TRBD1 NA TRBJ2-2 TRBV19 TGTGCCAGTAGTCTCCGGACAGGATCGAACACCGGGGAGCTGTTTTTT CASSLRTGSNTGELFF
NA NA TRBJ2-7 TRBV27 TGTGCCAGCAGAGGGGACGAGCAGTACTTC CASRGDEQYF
NA NA TRBJ2-2 TRBV9 TGTGCCAGCAGCGTCTATTCCGGGGAGCTGTTTTTT CASSVYSGELFF
NA NA TRBJ1-5 TRBV19 TGTGCCAGTGGCAGGGCGGGCAATCAGCCCCAGCATTTT CASGRAGNQPQHF
NA NA TRBJ1-1 TRBV29-1 TGCAGCGTTGAAGCTCAGAGGGGCCCCTTTGAAGCTTTCTTT CSVEAQRGPFEAFF
TRBD2 NA TRBJ2-3 TRBV30 TGTGCCTGGAGTGCGGGCGGGGGGGCCGCTACGCAGTATTTT CAWSAGGGAATQYF
TRBD2 NA TRBJ2-2 TRBV5-1 TGCGCCAGCAGCTTCCCGGGACTAGCGGTTCAGCGGGGGGAGCTGTTTTTT CASSFPGLAVQRGELFF
NA NA TRBJ2-5 TRBV29-1 TGCAGCGTTGAAGGTGTGGTCCTACGAGAGACCCAGTACTTC CSVEGVVLRETQYF